What follows are 31 T cell receptor beta chains derived from one specimen sequenced in a study of control samples from healthy donors and cancer patients. TCRdb's table, derived via immunoSEQ multiplex PCR, lists solely in-frame clones and lacks some. The sample lists 20,000 to 25,000 clones, 75% to 85% occurring once. Sequencing input: PBMCs. The receptors here all came from a man aged 55 to 70 with head and neck cancer.

The chain couples TRBV11-3 to TRBJ2-7; maybe TRBD1 (6 bases). This CDR3 is built from 15 residues. Per the germline V gene, CDR1 is SGHNT and CDR2 is YENEEA. Trimming took off 7 bases at V and 0 bases at J, with 16 bases between the two ends. The CDR3 region has the DNA TGTGCCAGCACCACTAGGGGGAAAAGCTCCTACGAGCAGTACTTC. Its translation is CASTTRGKSSYEQYF.

This clone was detected a few times. The chain combines TRBV2 with TRBJ2-3; 8 nucleotides agree with TRBD2. With 4 bases clipped from V and 5 bases from J, the junction kept 5 bases outside the gene matches. This CDR3 is built from 14 residues. Germline V gene lookup returns CDR1 SNHLY and CDR2 FYNNEI. In nucleotides, the CDR3 is TGTGCCAGCAGTGTGGCGGGAGGAGTAGATACGCAGTATTTT. Encoded protein: CASSVAGGVDTQYF.

The rearrangement joins TRBV19 to TRBJ2-6, with 11 nucleotides matching TRBD2. This CDR3 has 17 residues. Looked up from germline, CDR1 is LNHDA and CDR2 is SQIVND (reference sequence). V lost 5 bases and J lost 0; bases outside the gene matches: 3. This CDR3 is CASSVGLAGSGANVLTF. The CDR3 DNA reads as TGTGCCAGTAGTGTTGGACTAGCGGGCTCTGGGGCCAACGTCCTGACTTTC.

Only a few counts were recorded for this clone. The CDR3 DNA reads TGTGCCAGCACCGCGGTGGGAGGGTCTGGCAATCAGCCCCAGCATTTT. Translation gives CASTAVGGSGNQPQHF. The rearrangement links TRBV7-2 to TRBJ1-5; D unclear. The CDR3 is 16 amino acids. Germline CDR1 and CDR2: SGHTA and FQGNSA. The V gene lost 7 bases and the J gene lost 2 bases, with 18 bases spanning the gap.

This clone has only one observation. The rearrangement joins TRBV11-3 to TRBJ2-5; TRBD1 matches 12 bases. CDR3 length: 17 residues. The trim removed 5 bases at V and 5 bases at J, leaving 12 bases unmatched. The V gene's germline CDR1 is SGHNT and CDR2 YENEEA. The CDR3 reads CASSPSRDRGRSETQYF. Written as DNA, the CDR3 is TGTGCCAGCAGCCCTAGCCGGGACAGGGGGCGATCGGAGACCCAGTACTTC.

Regarding this clone: A read error may account for a junction end that differs from germline. For the CDR3, the DNA is TGTGCCAACAGCTCGCCCTTTAGGCGGACAGGTTCCTACGAGCAGTACTTC. It specifies CANSSPFRRTGSYEQYF. This rearrangement joins TRBV11-3 to TRBJ2-7, with TRBD1 matching over 7 bases. Germline V gene lookup returns CDR1 SGHNT and CDR2 YENEEA. The CDR3 totals 17 residues.

The chain has TRBV28 and TRBJ1-5, with a tentative D call TRBD1 (5 bases). Germline loops: CDR1 MDHEN, CDR2 SYDVKM. This CDR3 contains 14 residues. Trimming stripped 7 bases from V and 7 bases from J, with 17 bases between. CDR3 amino acids: CASIAPGQVQPQHF. The CDR3, as DNA: TGTGCCAGCATCGCTCCAGGGCAAGTGCAGCCCCAGCATTTT.

V usage is TRBV11-2 and J usage is TRBJ2-7; the D gene is possibly TRBD2 (7 bases). Germline loops: CDR1 SGHAT, CDR2 FQNNGV. CDR3 length: 18 residues. Deletions cut 2 bases from V and 2 bases from J, with 22 bases between. The chain's CDR3 is CASSLFPHRVGGAYEQYF. CDR3 in DNA: TGTGCCAGCAGCTTATTCCCTCACAGGGTTGGGGGGGCCTACGAGCAGTACTTC.

V usage is TRBV27 and J usage is TRBJ1-2; TRBD1 matches at 10 bases. In germline, CDR1 is MNHEY, CDR2 SMNVEV (reference sequence). V lost 3 bases and J lost 3; bases outside the gene matches: 13. The CDR3 sequence is 18 residues long. The CDR3 nucleotides are TGTGCCAGCAGTTTCATAAAACCCGGGACAGGGGTTTACTATGGCTACACCTTC. Translated: CASSFIKPGTGVYYGYTF.

This clone was detected a few times. The chain uses TRBV5-1 and TRBJ2-7; D is unclear. CDR3 length equals 12 residues. V dropped 5 bases and J dropped 0 bases, with 6 bases sitting between them. Germline V gene lookup returns CDR1 SGHRS and CDR2 YFSETQ. The CDR3, as DNA: TGCGCCAGCAGTCAGAACTCCTACGAGCAGTACTTC. Translation gives CASSQNSYEQYF.

This clone was detected only a few times. V usage is TRBV14 and J usage is TRBJ1-6, with D maybe TRBD1 (5 bases). V was clipped by 3 bases and J by 4 bases, with 7 bases between them. The germline V gene encodes CDR1 SGHDN and CDR2 FVKESK. CDR3 length: 14 residues. CDR3 nucleotide sequence: TGTGCCAGCAGCCAGGGACGGTATAATTCACCCCTCCACTTT. Translating gives CASSQGRYNSPLHF.

The V gene is TRBV4-1, the J gene TRBJ1-5; no firm D call. With 2 bases removed from V and 9 bases from J, the gap between germline ends came to 11 bases. CDR3 length: 13 amino acids. The germline CDR1 and CDR2 sequences are MGHRA and YSYEKL. The CDR3 is CASSQRVGWPQHF. CDR3 nucleotides: TGCGCCAGCAGCCAACGGGTCGGCTGGCCCCAGCATTTT.

V is TRBV28 and J is TRBJ2-7, with 10 positions matching TRBD2. The CDR3 extends over 20 amino acids. J lost 0 bases, V lost 3 bases, and 17 bases had no gene match. Germline CDR1 and CDR2: MDHEN and SYDVKM. The CDR3 DNA is TGTGCCAGCAGTTTCCCCCGGCTAGCGGGAGTTTCCCAAAGCTCCTACGAGCAGTACTTC. It codes for CASSFPRLAGVSQSSYEQYF.

The gene calls are TRBV12-3 or TRBV12-4 and TRBJ1-2; possible D gene TRBD1, 6 bases. Between the trimmed V and J ends, which lost 5 bases and 7 bases, there was a span of 14 bases. The CDR3 is 13 amino acids. As DNA, the CDR3 is TGTGCCAGCAGTCCCCCGGGGGGGCTTGGCTACACCTTC. Its protein is CASSPPGGLGYTF.

The chain is built from TRBV27 and TRBJ2-2; TRBD2 might be the D (6 bases). Trimming stripped 4 bases from V and 7 bases from J, with 10 bases between. The CDR3 sequence is 13 residues long. Germline assignment: CDR1 MNHEY and CDR2 SMNVEV (reference sequence). In DNA form, the CDR3 reads TGTGCCAGCAGTTGGCGGCGGGGCGGGGAGCTGTTTTTT. This translates into CASSWRRGGELFF.

V gene TRBV29-1 combines with J gene TRBJ2-3, with D perhaps assigned TRBD1 or TRBD2 (5 bases each). This CDR3 contains 11 residues. Germline CDR1 is SQVTM and CDR2 is ANQGSEA. Trimming stripped 7 bases from V and 2 bases from J, with 7 bases between. This CDR3 is CSAGPTDTQYF. CDR3 coding DNA: TGCAGCGCGGGACCCACAGATACGCAGTATTTT.

This clone was recorded only once. This sequence joins TRBV7-9 and TRBJ2-1; 9 nucleotides line up with TRBD1. The CDR3 covers 17 residues. The junction had 7 bases not matched to a gene; V was cut back by 2 bases and J by 2 bases. CDR1 and CDR2 (germline): SEHNR, FQNEAQ (reference sequence). CDR3 protein: CASSLKGGQGAYNEQFF. The CDR3, as DNA: TGTGCCAGCAGCTTAAAGGGGGGACAGGGAGCCTACAATGAGCAGTTCTTC.

J is TRBJ2-6 and V is TRBV29-1; 7 bases map to TRBD1. V trimming: 5 bases; J trimming: 0 bases; junction bases outside the gene matches: 10. The CDR3 runs to 17 residues. Germline values: CDR1 SQVTM, CDR2 ANQGSEA. CDR3 residues: CSVSVQGQSSGANVLTF. The CDR3 DNA reads TGCAGCGTTAGCGTTCAGGGACAGTCCTCTGGGGCCAACGTCCTGACTTTC.

The V gene is TRBV9, the J gene TRBJ2-6; 11 nucleotides line up with TRBD1. The CDR3 is 18 residues long. Germline lookup yields CDR1 SGDLS and CDR2 YYNGEE. V shed 4 bases and J 0 bases; nucleotides not matched to a gene: 6. The CDR3, as DNA: TGTGCCAGCAGCCCCCCCGGGACAGGGGGCTCTGGGGCCAACGTCCTGACTTTC. It codes for CASSPPGTGGSGANVLTF.

This sequence joins TRBV7-2 and TRBJ2-3; D assignment may be TRBD1 or TRBD2 (5 bases each). V lost 4 bases and J lost 0, with 11 bases in between. CDR3 size: 15 residues. CDR1 is SGHTA, CDR2 FQGNSA, per germline. CDR3 in DNA: TGTGCCAGCAGCTCGAGGGGTACTAGCACAGATACGCAGTATTTT. Translation gives CASSSRGTSTDTQYF.

The chain recombines TRBV12-3 or TRBV12-4 with TRBJ2-7, with 8 bases lining up with TRBD1. Germline trimming cut 3 bases from V and 5 bases from J; bases unmatched to any gene: 3. The CDR3 is made up of 13 amino acids. CDR3 sequence (DNA): TGTGCCAGCAGTTTCGAGACAGGGGACGAGCAGTACTTC. Translated, it gives CASSFETGDEQYF.

Remarks on this clone: At one boundary the junction diverges from the germline segment, which might be a read error. The CDR3 here is CATSVPLARHRGAVF. CDR3 nucleotide sequence: TGTGCCACCAGTGTGCCCCTAGCGAGACACCGGGGAGCTGTTTTT. This rearrangement joins TRBV24-1 to TRBJ2-2; a weak D match, TRBD2 (6 bases). This CDR3 comprises 15 residues. Germline V CDR1 and CDR2: KGHDR, SFDVKD.

J is TRBJ2-5 and V is TRBV5-4; tentative D call: TRBD2 (5 bases). CDR1 is SGHNT and CDR2 is YYREEE in the germline V gene (reference sequence). This CDR3 is built from 16 residues. Trimming removed 4 bases from V and 1 base from J, with 17 bases in between. CDR3 loop: CASSPFQRSLQETQYF. The DNA of the CDR3 is TGTGCCAGCAGCCCCTTCCAGCGGTCCCTCCAAGAGACCCAGTACTTC.

This chain links TRBV5-6 with TRBJ2-5; D possibly corresponds to TRBD1 (5 bases). V lost 6 bases and J lost 2, with 8 bases in between. Germline V gene data show CDR1 as SGHDT and CDR2 as YYEEEE. There are 12 residues in the CDR3. CDR3 nucleotides: TGTGCCAGCAAGAGACAGCAAGAGACCCAGTACTTC. Translation gives CASKRQQETQYF.

This clone has more than one count but fewer than ten. This sequence joins TRBV12-1 and TRBJ2-3; the DNA was not compared with TRBD2, the D call given in the table. TRBV12-1 represents a pseudogene. This CDR3 is 14 amino acids long. The DNA of the CDR3 is TGTGCCAGCACCTTATTACTTAGCACAGATACGCAGTATTTT. Protein sequence: CASTLLLSTDTQYF.

The V and J genes are TRBV29-1 and TRBJ2-3; 11 bases fit TRBD2. The CDR3 runs 19 residues. V lost 0 bases, J lost 4 bases, and 15 bases stayed unmatched. Germline V gene data show CDR1 as SQVTM and CDR2 as ANQGSEA. CDR3 residues: CSVEDPRELAGEVPDTQYF. As DNA, the CDR3 is TGCAGCGTTGAAGATCCAAGGGAACTAGCGGGAGAGGTCCCAGATACGCAGTATTTT.

V and J are TRBV6-5 and TRBJ1-6; D is ambiguous. The CDR3 spans 12 residues. Germline CDR1 and CDR2: MNHEY and SVGAGI. V lost 10 bases and J lost 7, with 11 bases in between. This chain's CDR3 is CATGRSNSPLHF. CDR3 sequence (DNA): TGTGCCACGGGCAGGTCGAATTCACCCCTCCACTTT.

This clone was observed a few times. J is TRBJ2-7 and V is TRBV5-4; 9 bases are shared with TRBD1. V trimming: 5 bases; J trimming: 3 bases; junction bases outside the gene matches: 6. The germline gives CDR1 SGHNT, CDR2 YYREEE (reference sequence). The CDR3 is made up of 14 amino acids. The CDR3 DNA reads TGTGCCAGCAGAAATACAGGGGGCAGCTACGAGCAGTACTTC. Encoded protein: CASRNTGGSYEQYF.

This clone has just one count. The chain uses TRBV28 and TRBJ1-5; D might be TRBD1 (6 bases). The V gene's germline CDR1 is MDHEN and CDR2 SYDVKM. V was pared by 7 bases and J by 4 bases, with 17 bases between. This CDR3 contains 15 residues. The CDR3 here is CASTPYRDGNQPQHF. DNA of the CDR3: TGTGCCAGCACACCTTACAGGGATGGGAATCAGCCCCAGCATTTT.

This chain uses TRBV19 with TRBJ1-2; D gene ambiguous. The germline V and J ends were trimmed by 2 bases and 4 bases, with 11 bases remaining between them. The CDR3 loop spans 14 amino acids. Germline values: CDR1 LNHDA, CDR2 SQIVND (reference sequence). This CDR3 reads CASSIRASGYGYTF. CDR3 in DNA: TGTGCCAGTAGTATAAGGGCTTCGGGCTATGGCTACACCTTC.

The chain links TRBV5-1 to TRBJ1-3; D gene unclear. This CDR3 region has 14 residues. Germline V gene sequence: CDR1 SGHRS, CDR2 YFSETQ. The V end lost 0 bases, the J end lost 3 bases, and 7 bases lay between the germline ends. CDR3 in DNA: TGCGCCAGCAGCTTGGCGGGGATTGGAAACACCATATATTTT. Translated, it gives CASSLAGIGNTIYF.